These 10 T cell receptor beta chains were sequenced from one sample in a study of CD8 T cell repertoires and HIV-1 epitope variants. The protocol was immunoSEQ multiplex PCR, while the TCRdb copy is restricted to in-frame clones and leaves out a portion. The sample holds roughly 6,800 clones, 65% seen once. Their specific antigens are unknown. The source material was cultured CD8+ T cells derived from PBMCs. The receptors were gathered from a male donor with HIV.

V gene TRBV4-2 combines with J gene TRBJ2-2; possible D gene TRBD1, 5 bases. Germline values: CDR1 LGHNA, CDR2 YNFKEQ. The CDR3 sequence is 14 residues long. V gave up 4 bases and J gave up 1 base, with 7 bases separating them. The CDR3: CASSPDRNTGELFF. Here the CDR3 DNA reads TGTGCCAGCAGCCCCGACAGGAACACCGGGGAGCTGTTTTTT.

The chain carries TRBV27 and TRBJ2-1, with D possibly TRBD1 on 6 matching bases. Germline V gives CDR1 MNHEY, CDR2 SMNVEV (reference sequence). The CDR3 extends over 18 amino acids. V gave up 2 bases and J gave up 0 bases, with 17 bases separating them. The CDR3 is CASSLQGTGILSYNEQFF. The CDR3 DNA sequence: TGTGCCAGCAGTTTACAGGGGACCGGGATCCTCTCCTACAATGAGCAGTTCTTC.

This clone was seen only once. The germline gene is not matched at one end of the junction; a read error may be the cause. Other DNA sequences in the same sample also yield this CDR3. The gene calls are TRBV4-1 and TRBJ1-1; 7 bases fit TRBD1. The V gene's germline CDR1 is MGHRA and CDR2 YSYEKL. The CDR3 has 16 amino acids. CDR3 in amino acids: CASSQGGAGGNTEAFF. The DNA of the CDR3 is TGCGCCAGCAGTCAAGGAGGGGCAGGGGGGAACACTGAAGCTTTCTTT.

The chain carries TRBV7-3 and TRBJ2-5; tentatively, D is TRBD1 (6 bases). The CDR3 length is 15 residues. The germline V gene has CDR1 SGHTA and CDR2 FQGTGA. V shed 4 bases and J shed 4 bases, with 16 bases lying between them. The CDR3 DNA reads TGTGCCAGCAGCTCTCAGGGGAGTGTGGGAGAGACCCAGTACTTC. Translation gives CASSSQGSVGETQYF.

The V call is TRBV29-1, the J call TRBJ2-7; D gene uncertain. The ends were cut back, 1 base at V and 3 bases at J, with 16 bases in the middle. The germline CDR1 and CDR2 sequences are SQVTM and ANQGSEA. CDR3 length equals 15 residues. The CDR3 reads CSVEVAAKNVYEQYF. The CDR3 region has the DNA TGCAGCGTTGAAGTGGCAGCTAAAAACGTCTACGAGCAGTACTTC.

This clone was counted only a few times. V gene TRBV5-1 combines with J gene TRBJ1-4; possibly TRBD1 for D (6 bases). There are 15 residues in the CDR3. V was shortened by 3 bases and J by 2 bases, with 11 bases between the two germline ends. Germline V gene lookup returns CDR1 SGHRS and CDR2 YFSETQ. The CDR3 loop is CASSSNRETNEKLFF. DNA for the CDR3: TGCGCCAGCAGCTCTAACAGGGAGACTAATGAAAAACTGTTTTTT.

The J gene is TRBJ1-5, the V gene TRBV7-8, with 10 bases matching TRBD1. J gave up 3 bases and V 7 bases, and 12 bases lay outside the gene matches. Germline CDR1 reads SGHVS; CDR2 reads FQNEAQ. This CDR3 has 17 amino acids. Here the CDR3 reads CASIKDGQGGDNQPQHF. The CDR3 coding sequence is TGTGCCAGCATCAAGGACGGACAGGGGGGAGACAATCAGCCCCAGCATTTT.

The chain couples TRBV19 to TRBJ2-7, with a possible D match to TRBD2 (6 bases). Trimming cost V 4 bases and J 0 bases, with 7 bases left between them. The CDR3 loop spans 13 amino acids. Germline lookup yields CDR1 LNHDA and CDR2 SQIVND (reference sequence). As DNA, the CDR3 is TGTGCCAGTAGTACTAGCGTCTCCTACGAGCAGTACTTC. Encoded protein: CASSTSVSYEQYF.

This chain joins TRBV7-8 and TRBJ1-1, with 7 bases identical to TRBD1. This CDR3 contains 14 residues. V trimming: 6 bases; J trimming: 5 bases; junction bases outside the gene matches: 9. From germline, CDR1 is SGHVS and CDR2 FQNEAQ. CDR3 nucleotides: TGTGCCAGCAGGGAGACGGGACAGAGGACTGAAGCTTTCTTT. Translating it yields CASRETGQRTEAFF.

The V call is TRBV5-1, the J call TRBJ2-4; TRBD1 matches at 9 bases. This CDR3 is built from 17 residues. V lost 4 bases, J lost 1 base, and 9 bases stayed unmatched. Germline-derived CDR1 and CDR2 are SGHRS and YFSETQ. CDR3 amino acids: CASSEQDRGFAKNIQYF. The CDR3 nucleotides are TGCGCCAGCAGCGAACAGGACAGGGGTTTCGCCAAAAACATTCAGTACTTC.